A single sample gave rise to the 9 T cell receptor beta chains below, sequenced in a study of glioma-infiltrating T cells after dendritic cell vaccination. The method was immunoSEQ multiplex PCR; TCRdb's version includes in-frame clones alone and lacks a portion of them. The table records about 50,000 clones, about 89% of them present only once. Time point described: after dendritic cell vaccination, including at tumor progression/relapse. The material sequenced was blood, taken after dendritic cell vaccination. The source is a human donor with glioblastoma.

This rearrangement joins TRBV2 to TRBJ1-2; D possibly corresponds to TRBD1 (5 bases). Trimming shortened V by 0 bases and J by 8 bases, and 22 bases separated the two germline ends. This CDR3 comprises 17 residues. Germline CDR1 reads SNHLY; CDR2 reads FYNNEI. The CDR3 sequence is CASSEAGPGWLLEGYTF. CDR3 sequence (DNA): TGTGCCAGCAGTGAAGCTGGGCCAGGGTGGTTACTCGAGGGCTACACCTTC.

This chain links TRBV5-5 with TRBJ2-7, with TRBD1 matching 11 bases. The CDR3 has 15 amino acids. V shed 6 bases, J shed 3 bases, and the junction held 8 bases outside the gene matches. From germline, CDR1 is SGHKS and CDR2 YYEKEE (reference sequence). The CDR3 spells CASILRDRGIYEQYF. In DNA form, the CDR3 reads TGTGCCAGCATTTTGCGGGACAGGGGGATCTACGAGCAGTACTTC.

The chain has TRBV7-2 and TRBJ2-7; 7 bases are a match to TRBD1. The CDR3 length is 14 residues. The germline gives CDR1 SGHTA, CDR2 FQGNSA. The junction had 3 bases not matched to a gene; V was cut back by 1 base and J by 3 bases. In nucleotides, the CDR3 is TGTGCCAGCAGCTTAGGACAGGGTGGCTACGAGCAGTACTTC. Encoded protein: CASSLGQGGYEQYF.

The gene calls are TRBV25-1 and TRBJ2-5; the match to TRBD1 covers 8 bases. The J segment lost 6 bases and the V segment lost 4 bases, leaving 7 bases of the junction unmatched. Per germline, CDR1 MGHDK and CDR2 SYGVNS. This CDR3 spans 14 amino acids. CDR3 nucleotides: TGTGCCAGCAGTGGCCGGACAGGGTCGAAGACCCAGTACTTC. Amino acid sequence: CASSGRTGSKTQYF.

V is TRBV27 and J is TRBJ1-1, with a weak D call TRBD1 (6 bases). Germline V lookup: CDR1 MNHEY, CDR2 SMNVEV (reference sequence). The CDR3 contains 14 residues. Trimming took off 5 bases at V and 6 bases at J, with 16 bases between the two ends. The CDR3 DNA reads as TGTGCCAGCAGTACTTGGACCGAGGGGGCTGAAGCTTTCTTT. Translated: CASSTWTEGAEAFF.

The rearrangement links TRBV4-1 to TRBJ2-5; 7 positions agree with TRBD1. The CDR3 covers 16 residues. V was clipped by 2 bases and J by 5 bases; unmatched bases: 11. Germline values: CDR1 MGHRA, CDR2 YSYEKL. Here the CDR3 DNA reads TGCGCCAGCAGCCAATCCGCAGGGGGTGTGGGGGAGACCCAGTACTTC. Translating it yields CASSQSAGGVGETQYF.

The CDR3 DNA reads as TGTGCCAGCAGCGGACTAGCGGGAGGGCCTGGGACCGGGGAGCTGTTTTTT. The encoded protein is CASSGLAGGPGTGELFF. The chain links TRBV5-4 to TRBJ2-2; 15 nucleotides agree with TRBD2. Germline lookup yields CDR1 SGHNT and CDR2 YYREEE (reference sequence). The trim removed 4 bases at V and 5 bases at J, leaving 6 bases unmatched. This CDR3 has 17 residues.

The V call is TRBV6-1, the J call TRBJ2-7, with 8 bases lining up with TRBD2. CDR1 is MNHNS, CDR2 SASEGT, per germline. The CDR3 length is 13 residues. After removal of 6 bases from V and 5 bases from J, the junction contained 6 bases not matched to a gene. The CDR3 DNA reads as TGTGCCAGCAGGGGGACTAGAATTAACGAGCAGTACTTC. It is translated as CASRGTRINEQYF.

This chain uses TRBV6-5 with TRBJ2-1; 8 bases are shared with TRBD2. Losses at the gene ends were 2 bases for V and 6 bases for J; bases not matched to a gene: 9. Germline V CDR1 and CDR2: MNHEY, SVGAGI. The CDR3 length is 16 residues. The CDR3 nucleotides are TGTGCCAGCAGTTACCCTCACGGGACTAGGGGCAATGAGCAGTTCTTC. Its protein product is CASSYPHGTRGNEQFF.